This TCR beta chain appears in the sequencing data of a study of control samples from healthy donors and cancer patients. The repertoire was sequenced with immunoSEQ multiplex PCR; TCRdb's copy has only in-frame clones and lacks some. The sample contains 120,000 to 150,000 clones, about 91% of which appear only once. In germline, CDR1 is SGHAT, CDR2 FQNNGV. V lost 0 bases and J 8 bases, leaving 14 bases between the germline ends. This CDR3 comprises 15 residues. This TCR came from a man aged 30 to 45 in good health. What was sequenced was blood. V and J are TRBV11-2 and TRBJ1-5; D call uncertain. CDR3 amino acids: CASSLDWRLREPQHF. In DNA, the CDR3 is TGTGCCAGCAGCTTAGATTGGAGATTGAGGGAGCCCCAGCATTTT.